This T cell receptor beta chain was found in a study of T cells in Graves' hyperthyroidism and ophthalmopathy. Amplified TCR beta CDR3 regions came from RNA transcripts. In the first-round RT-PCR of the TCR CDR3, the HTBI primer set was used. Via MiXCR, TCRdb re-called the multiplex PCR reads, giving one row per CDR3 protein. In the table there are approximately 690,000 distinct CDR3 sequences, 14% of which are singletons. With V trimmed by 5 bases and J by 4 bases, 7 bases remained unmatched. Germline lookup yields CDR1 SGHTA and CDR2 FQGNSA. This CDR3 has 16 amino acids. This clonotype showed up many times. The target antigen is unknown. The study, taken as a whole, reports: Peripheral blood also featured most of the thyroid clonotypes expanded above 0.001.

Sequencing was done on a sample of blood. This receptor was taken from a woman between 45 and 65 years old with Graves' ophthalmopathy. The V gene is TRBV7-2, the J gene TRBJ2-1; 11 bases line up with TRBD2. The CDR3 DNA follows: TGTGCCAGCAGCCGCGTAACTAGCGGGGGATACAATGAGCAGTTCTTC. Translating gives CASSRVTSGGYNEQFF. The full variable domain, rest sourced from reference TRBV7-2 and TRBJ2-1, is GAGVSQSPSNKVTEKGKDVELRCDPISGHTALYWYRQSLGQGLEFLIYFQGNSAPDKSGLPSDRFSAERTGGSVSTLTIQRTQQEDSAVYLCASSRVTSGGYNEQFFGPGTRLTVL.